This T cell receptor (beta chain) was observed in a study of cytomegalovirus exposure and HLA in healthy donors. Germline CDR1 LNHDA, CDR2 SQIVND (reference sequence). Between the trimmed V and J ends, which lost 3 bases and 8 bases, there was a span of 13 bases. The CDR3 is made up of 14 amino acids. General observations from the study: A link between a missense DCLRE1C variant and TCR beta V- and J-gene trimming emerged from a later analysis. Several top significant clusters appeared, in a later analysis, to be linked to common viral pathogens.

As concerns this clone: Its target is unknown.

Both 60 Vbeta primers and 13 Jbeta primers went into the PCR. The repertoire was sequenced with immunoSEQ multiplex PCR; TCRdb's copy has only in-frame clones and lacks some. The sample lists 35,000 to 45,000 clones, approximately 82% occurring once. This TCR came from a woman between 18 and 29 years old in good health and CMV-seropositive. Sequencing was carried out using PBMCs. The chain couples TRBV19 to TRBJ2-2, with D possibly being TRBD2 (5 bases). The CDR3 loop reads CASSIGSGSGELFF. The CDR3 DNA sequence: TGTGCCAGTAGTATCGGTTCGGGGTCGGGGGAGCTGTTTTTT.